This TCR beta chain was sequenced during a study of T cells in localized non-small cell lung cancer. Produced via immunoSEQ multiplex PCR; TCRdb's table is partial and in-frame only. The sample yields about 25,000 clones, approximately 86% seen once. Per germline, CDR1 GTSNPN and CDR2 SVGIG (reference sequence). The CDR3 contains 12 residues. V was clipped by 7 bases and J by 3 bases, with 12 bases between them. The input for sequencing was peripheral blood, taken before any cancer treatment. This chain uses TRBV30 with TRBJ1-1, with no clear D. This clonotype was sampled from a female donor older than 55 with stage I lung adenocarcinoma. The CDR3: CASSRQYTEAFF. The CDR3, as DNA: TGTGCCTCGTCGAGACAATACACTGAAGCTTTCTTT.